One sample yielded the 6 T cell receptor beta chains listed below, sequenced in a study of OX40 agonist ivuxolimab in advanced cancers. Generated by immunoSEQ multiplex PCR, the TCRdb table keeps only in-frame clones and is missing some. Of approximately 74,000 clones in the sample, more than 80% are singletons; the top ten hold roughly 0.5%. Sequencing used CD4+ or CD8+ T cells sorted from blood, obtained in a trial of the OX40 agonist ivuxolimab. The receptors come from an adult with an advanced solid tumor such as melanoma, head and neck, liver or kidney cancer.

J is TRBJ1-2 and V is TRBV29-1, with a possible D match to TRBD1 (5 bases). Per germline, CDR1 SQVTM and CDR2 ANQGSEA. The V and J ends lost 5 bases and 6 bases respectively, with 13 bases between them. This CDR3 is 12 amino acids long. The CDR3 DNA follows: TGCAGCGTTTCCGGCCAGGGCAATGGCTACACCTTC. It specifies CSVSGQGNGYTF.

This clone was seen only once. The chain recombines TRBV7-2 with TRBJ2-7; 9 bases are shared with TRBD1. This CDR3 region has 15 residues. Trimming took 1 base from V and 4 from J; bases not matched to a gene: 5. CDR1 and CDR2 (germline): SGHTA, FQGNSA. DNA of the CDR3: TGTGCCAGCAGCTTAGAGTCACAGGGGGCTTACGAGCAGTACTTC. Translation gives CASSLESQGAYEQYF.

The V call is TRBV11-2, the J call TRBJ2-3, with 8 bases lining up with TRBD2. V dropped 7 bases and J dropped 4; count of bases not matched to a gene: 7. Germline assignment: CDR1 SGHAT and CDR2 FQNNGV. The CDR3 has 14 residues. This CDR3 is CASTRTSIADTQYF. The CDR3 nucleotides are TGTGCCAGCACCAGGACTAGCATCGCAGATACGCAGTATTTT. The variable domain in full, with the rest retrieved from reference TRBV11-2 and TRBJ2-3, is EAGVAQSPRYKIIEKRQSVAFWCNPISGHATLYWYQQILGQGPKLLIQFQNNGVVDDSQLPKDRFSAERLKGVDSTLKIQPAKLEDSAVYLCASTRTSIADTQYFGPGTRLTVL.

The table lists this clone with a count of one. The chain recombines TRBV5-1 with TRBJ2-1, with 11 bases matching TRBD1. The junction had 12 bases not matched to a gene; V was cut back by 0 bases and J by 10 bases. The CDR3 consists of 17 residues. Germline loops: CDR1 SGHRS, CDR2 YFSETQ. CDR3 sequence (DNA): TGCGCCAGCAGCTTGGGGGCCCCGGGACAGGGGGTTTTGGAGCAGTTCTTC. This translates into CASSLGAPGQGVLEQFF.

The chain has TRBV4-1 and TRBJ2-7; 9 bases line up with TRBD1. CDR1 is MGHRA, CDR2 YSYEKL, per germline. The CDR3 sequence is 15 residues long. The V segment lost 7 bases and the J segment 7 bases; nucleotides outside the gene matches: 14. This chain's CDR3 is CASKTSWTGAGEQYF. The CDR3 coding sequence is TGCGCCAGCAAGACCTCGTGGACAGGGGCGGGAGAGCAGTACTTC.

The chain uses TRBV4-3 and TRBJ1-5; D remains unclear. Trimming stripped 0 bases from V and 6 bases from J, with 6 bases between. The CDR3 extends over 13 amino acids. Looked up from germline, CDR1 is LGHNA and CDR2 is YSLEER. CDR3 amino acids: CASSQDLGQPQHF. The CDR3 bases are TGCGCCAGCAGCCAAGACTTAGGTCAGCCCCAGCATTTT.